This T cell receptor beta chain was retrieved from a study of metastatic and nonmetastatic thyroid tumors. This clone was picked up many times. CDR1 KGHSH and CDR2 LQKENI come from the germline V gene. V trimming: 2 bases; J trimming: 6 bases; junction bases outside the gene matches: 5. The CDR3 extends over 14 amino acids. Through MiXCR, TCRdb re-clonotyped the PCR reads. The repertoire includes about 27,000 clones, about 13% of them detected once, and roughly a sixth sits in the top ten. Patients underwent thyroid surgery, and none had received any treatment before it. The rearrangement joins TRBV18 to TRBJ1-2; 8 nucleotides align to TRBD1. The source material was blood. The sequence was collected from a female donor with papillary thyroid cancer or a benign thyroid nodule (not recorded which). Some clones in this sample may be carry-over from other donors' samples. The CDR3 protein is CASSPSGGKNGYTF. CDR3 in DNA: TGTGCCAGCTCACCATCAGGGGGCAAGAATGGCTACACCTTC.